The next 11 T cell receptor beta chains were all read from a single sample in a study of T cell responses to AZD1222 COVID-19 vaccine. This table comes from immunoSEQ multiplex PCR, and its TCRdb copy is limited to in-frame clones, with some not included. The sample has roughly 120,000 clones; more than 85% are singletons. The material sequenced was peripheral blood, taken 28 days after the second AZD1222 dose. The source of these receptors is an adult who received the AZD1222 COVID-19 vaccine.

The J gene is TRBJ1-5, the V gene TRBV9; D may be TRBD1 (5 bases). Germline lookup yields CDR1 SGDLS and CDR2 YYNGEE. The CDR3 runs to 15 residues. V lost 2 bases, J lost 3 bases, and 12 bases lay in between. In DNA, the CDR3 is TGTGCCAGCAGCGTGGGAGGGGAGGTCAATCAGCCCCAGCATTTT. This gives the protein CASSVGGEVNQPQHF.

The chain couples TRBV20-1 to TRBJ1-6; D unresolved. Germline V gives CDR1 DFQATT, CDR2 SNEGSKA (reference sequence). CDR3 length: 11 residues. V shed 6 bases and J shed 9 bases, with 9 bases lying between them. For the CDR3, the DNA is TGCAGTGCCGGAATGGGTTCACCCCTCCACTTT. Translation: CSAGMGSPLHF.

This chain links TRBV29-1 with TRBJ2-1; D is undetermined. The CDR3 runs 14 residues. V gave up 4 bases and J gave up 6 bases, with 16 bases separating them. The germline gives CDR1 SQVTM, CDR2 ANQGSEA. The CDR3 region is CSVGGLGTGNEQFF. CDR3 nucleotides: TGCAGCGTTGGGGGATTAGGAACGGGCAATGAGCAGTTCTTC.

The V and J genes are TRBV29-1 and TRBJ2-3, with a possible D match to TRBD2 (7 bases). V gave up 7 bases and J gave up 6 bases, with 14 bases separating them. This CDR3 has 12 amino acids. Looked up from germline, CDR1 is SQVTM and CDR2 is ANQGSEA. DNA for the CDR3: TGCAGCGGGCTGAGGGGGGGTGATACGCAGTATTTT. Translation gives CSGLRGGDTQYF.

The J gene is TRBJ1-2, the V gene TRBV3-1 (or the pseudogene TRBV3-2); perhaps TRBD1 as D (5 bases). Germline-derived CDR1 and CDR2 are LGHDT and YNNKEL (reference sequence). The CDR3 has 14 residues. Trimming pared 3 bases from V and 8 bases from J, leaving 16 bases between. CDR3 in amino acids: CASSHGAPLVGYTF. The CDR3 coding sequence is TGTGCCAGCAGCCACGGGGCGCCTTTGGTGGGCTACACCTTC.

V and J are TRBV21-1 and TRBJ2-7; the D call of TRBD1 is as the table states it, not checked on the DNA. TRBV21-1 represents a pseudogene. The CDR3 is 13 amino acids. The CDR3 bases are TGTGCCAGCAGCAAACATAGGCAGGACGAGCAGTACTTC. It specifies CASSKHRQDEQYF.

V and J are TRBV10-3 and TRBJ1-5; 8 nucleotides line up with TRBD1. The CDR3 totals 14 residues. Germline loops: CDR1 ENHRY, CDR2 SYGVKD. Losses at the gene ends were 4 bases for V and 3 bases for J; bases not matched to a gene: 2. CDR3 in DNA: TGTGCCATCAGTGTGACAGGGGCCAATCAGCCCCAGCATTTT. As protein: CAISVTGANQPQHF.

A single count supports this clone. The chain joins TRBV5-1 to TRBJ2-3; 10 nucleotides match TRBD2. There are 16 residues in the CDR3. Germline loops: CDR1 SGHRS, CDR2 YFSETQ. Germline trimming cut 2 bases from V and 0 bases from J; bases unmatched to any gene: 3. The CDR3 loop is CASSFMTSGSTDTQYF. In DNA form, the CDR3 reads TGCGCCAGCAGCTTCATGACTAGCGGGAGCACAGATACGCAGTATTTT.

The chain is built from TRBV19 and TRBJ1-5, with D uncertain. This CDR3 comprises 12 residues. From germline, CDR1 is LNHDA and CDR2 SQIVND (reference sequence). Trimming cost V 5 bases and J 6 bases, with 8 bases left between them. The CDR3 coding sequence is TGTGCCAGTAGTCTCTGGAGTCAGCCCCAGCATTTT. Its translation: CASSLWSQPQHF. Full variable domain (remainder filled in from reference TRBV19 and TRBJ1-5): DGGITQSPKYLFRKEGQNVTLSCEQNLNHDAMYWYRQDPGQGLRLIYYSQIVNDFQKGDIAEGYSVSREKKESFPLTVTSAQKNPTAFYLCASSLWSQPQHFGDGTRLSIL.

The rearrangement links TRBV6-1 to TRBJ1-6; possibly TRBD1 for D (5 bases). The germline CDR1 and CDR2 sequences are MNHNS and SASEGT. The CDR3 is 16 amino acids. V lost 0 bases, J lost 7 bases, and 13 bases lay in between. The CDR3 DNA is TGTGCCAGCAGTGAAGCGCACAGGAGGTACAATTCACCCCTCCACTTT. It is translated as CASSEAHRRYNSPLHF.

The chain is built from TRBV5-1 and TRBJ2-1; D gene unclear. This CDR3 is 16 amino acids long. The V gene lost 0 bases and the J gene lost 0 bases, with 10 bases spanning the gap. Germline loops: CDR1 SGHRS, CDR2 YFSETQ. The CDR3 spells CASSLGGVISYNEQFF. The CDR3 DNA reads TGCGCCAGCAGCTTGGGCGGCGTGATCTCCTACAATGAGCAGTTCTTC.